The next 16 T cell receptor beta chains were all read from a single sample in a study of CD8+ T cells in alopecia areata (dated by TCRdb to between 2018 and 2020). The time point label corresponds to: 24 weeks on oral tofacitinib. Interpreted using the paper, the treatment or condition label stands for: oral pan-JAK inhibitor, 5-10 mg twice daily. The library was obtained by the immunoSEQ multiplex PCR assay. To provide template for TCR sequencing, every sample had RNA extracted and reverse transcribed into cDNA. The source is immuneACCESS, and TCRdb retained only in-frame sequences with V and J called. Part of the clones is not carried over; for the studies checked, unresolved V genes explain less than half of this, and the remainder is unexplained. The sample contains 190,000 or so clones, roughly 61% of them found a single time. Clones ranked in the top ten supply approximately 12% of the sample.

The sequencing here drew on CD8+ T cells sorted from blood, taken at week 24, from a patient treated with tofacitinib. The receptors shown here come from a human donor with alopecia areata.

The chain employs TRBV7-9 and TRBJ2-2, with D perhaps TRBD2 (6 bases). Germline CDR1 is SEHNR and CDR2 is FQNEAQ (reference sequence). V was shortened by 4 bases and J by 1 base, with 10 bases between the two germline ends. The CDR3 is 15 residues long. CDR3 region: CASSWEDGNTGELFF. In DNA, the CDR3 is TGTGCCAGCAGCTGGGAGGACGGGAACACCGGGGAGCTGTTTTTT.

V gene TRBV29-1 combines with J gene TRBJ2-2; D might be TRBD1 or TRBD2, each matching 5 bases. Germline-derived CDR1 and CDR2 are SQVTM and ANQGSEA. V shed 2 bases and J shed 6 bases, with 13 bases lying between them. The CDR3 totals 14 residues. This CDR3 reads CSVELGDGAGELFF. The CDR3, as DNA: TGCAGCGTTGAATTGGGGGACGGCGCCGGGGAGCTGTTTTTT.

This clone has more than one count but fewer than ten. V gene TRBV29-1 combines with J gene TRBJ2-5; weak D call: TRBD1 (6 bases). The J call could be wrong; TRBJ2-7 is a better fit for the DNA end. CDR3 size: 13 residues. CDR1 is SQVTM and CDR2 is ANQGSEA in the germline V gene. The CDR3 DNA reads as TGCAGCGCTACAGGGCTAATTGCCTACGAGCAGTACTTC. Amino acids: CSATGLIAYEQYF.

The chain has TRBV27 and TRBJ1-2, with D perhaps matching TRBD1 (5 bases). The V gene's germline CDR1 is MNHEY and CDR2 SMNVEV (reference sequence). Trimming took off 6 bases at V and 2 bases at J, with 10 bases between the two ends. The CDR3 totals 13 residues. CDR3: CASSKDKNYGYTF. The CDR3 DNA is TGTGCCAGCAGCAAGGACAAGAACTATGGCTACACCTTC.

The V call is TRBV27, the J call TRBJ1-2; 7 nucleotides match TRBD1. After removal of 0 bases from V and 7 bases from J, the junction contained 8 bases not matched to a gene. This CDR3 has 15 amino acids. Germline loops: CDR1 MNHEY, CDR2 SMNVEV (reference sequence). CDR3 loop: CASSLSPQGEGGYTF. The CDR3 bases are TGTGCCAGCAGTTTATCCCCCCAGGGGGAGGGTGGCTACACCTTC.

The chain uses TRBV2 and TRBJ2-2; 12 positions match TRBD2. This CDR3 comprises 18 residues. V dropped 7 bases and J dropped 4; count of bases not matched to a gene: 13. Germline V gene lookup returns CDR1 SNHLY and CDR2 FYNNEI. The DNA of the CDR3 is TGTGCCAGCATGGTACCTAGCGGGGGGGCTTCGGTCACCGGGGAGCTGTTTTTT. As protein: CASMVPSGGASVTGELFF.

The rearrangement links TRBV19 to TRBJ2-5; the match to TRBD2 covers 11 bases. V gave up 5 bases and J gave up 3 bases; unmatched junction bases: 2. Germline V gene lookup returns CDR1 LNHDA and CDR2 SQIVND (reference sequence). The length of the CDR3 is 14 residues. CDR3 amino acids: CASSAGLAEETQYF. CDR3 sequence (DNA): TGTGCCAGTAGTGCGGGACTAGCGGAAGAGACCCAGTACTTC.

The chain carries TRBV5-6 and TRBJ2-7; D might be TRBD1 (6 bases). The V gene's germline CDR1 is SGHDT and CDR2 YYEEEE. The CDR3 has 16 residues. Trimming took off 1 base at V and 1 base at J, with 15 bases between the two ends. CDR3 amino acids: CASSLLGRGVSYEQYF. Written as DNA, the CDR3 is TGTGCCAGCAGCTTGTTGGGCAGGGGAGTATCCTACGAGCAGTACTTC.

The chain is built from TRBV18 and TRBJ2-5, with 8 nucleotides matching TRBD1. Looked up from germline, CDR1 is KGHSH and CDR2 is LQKENI. The CDR3 has 18 amino acids. The junction had 11 bases not matched to a gene; V was cut back by 1 base and J by 1 base. The CDR3 region is CASSPQSRRGQAQETQYF. The CDR3 DNA reads as TGTGCCAGCTCACCACAAAGCCGTCGGGGACAGGCCCAAGAGACCCAGTACTTC.

This clone has only one observation. The chain uses TRBV13 and TRBJ2-5; TRBD2 matches at 7 bases. This CDR3 has 14 amino acids. V dropped 4 bases and J dropped 1; count of bases not matched to a gene: 3. The germline CDR1 and CDR2 sequences are PRHDT and FYEKMQ (reference sequence). CDR3 sequence: CASSSRTSQETQYF. Here the CDR3 DNA reads TGTGCCAGCAGCTCCCGGACTAGCCAAGAGACCCAGTACTTC. The variable domain in full, with the rest retrieved from reference TRBV13 and TRBJ2-5, is AAGVIQSPRHLIKEKRETATLKCYPIPRHDTVYWYQQGPGQDPQFLISFYEKMQSDKGSIPDRFSAQQFSDYHSELNMSSLELGDSALYFCASSSRTSQETQYFGPGTRLLVL.

The chain recombines TRBV5-1 with TRBJ2-1, with D uncertain. In germline, CDR1 is SGHRS, CDR2 YFSETQ. V lost 0 bases and J lost 6, with 7 bases in between. The CDR3 is 13 amino acids. The CDR3 loop is CASSLGGTNEQFF. The CDR3 DNA reads as TGCGCCAGCAGCTTGGGGGGTACCAATGAGCAGTTCTTC.

J is TRBJ2-3 and V is TRBV18; D gene ambiguous. CDR3 length equals 11 residues. Germline CDR1 and CDR2: KGHSH and LQKENI. V dropped 2 bases and J dropped 6 bases, with 3 bases sitting between them. The CDR3 sequence is CASSPGDTQYF. The CDR3, as DNA: TGTGCCAGCTCACCAGGGGATACGCAGTATTTT.

This clone occurred a few times. V is TRBV29-1 and J is TRBJ1-1, with D tentatively TRBD1 (5 bases). V dropped 3 bases and J dropped 1 base, with 6 bases sitting between them. The CDR3 totals 12 residues. Germline CDR1 and CDR2: SQVTM and ANQGSEA. The CDR3 sequence: CSVEGENTEAFF. The CDR3 bases are TGCAGCGTTGAGGGGGAGAACACTGAAGCTTTCTTT.

The sample holds one count of this clone. The chain carries TRBV5-1 and TRBJ2-3; 8 bases are shared with TRBD1. The CDR3 totals 15 residues. With 4 bases clipped from V and 6 bases from J, the junction kept 10 bases outside the gene matches. Germline CDR1 SGHRS, CDR2 YFSETQ. The CDR3: CASSLGQARMDTQYF. The CDR3 DNA reads TGCGCCAGCAGCCTGGGACAGGCGCGCATGGATACGCAGTATTTT.

The V and J genes are TRBV6-5 and TRBJ1-1; D uncertain. Germline CDR1 is MNHEY and CDR2 is SVGAGI. V lost 1 base, J lost 3 bases, and 6 bases lay in between. The CDR3 spans 13 residues. DNA of the CDR3: TGTGCCAGCAGTTACTTCGGTTACACTGAAGCTTTCTTT. Its protein product is CASSYFGYTEAFF.

V gene TRBV5-6 combines with J gene TRBJ2-1; D not certain. The V gene's germline CDR1 is SGHDT and CDR2 YYEEEE. The germline V and J ends were trimmed by 1 base and 4 bases, with 6 bases remaining between them. The CDR3 sequence is 13 residues long. The CDR3: CASSLRSYNEQFF. CDR3 DNA sequence: TGTGCCAGCAGCTTGAGGTCTTACAATGAGCAGTTCTTC.